A selection of T cell receptor beta chains follows, all from one sample in a study of blood T cell repertoires in COVID-19. The protocol was immunoSEQ multiplex PCR, while the TCRdb copy is restricted to in-frame clones and leaves out a portion. The sample has 130,000 to 150,000 clones, around 81% seen once; the top ten hold roughly 3%. Material for sequencing was peripheral blood. These receptors all come from a woman between 40 and 50 years old with active or convalescent COVID-19. Each CDR3 is given with its conserved first and last residue. D genes are given only for firm matches.

j_call,d_call,v_call,cdr3_nt,cdr3_aa
TRBJ1-6,NA,TRBV27,TGTGCCAGCAGTTTATCGGGGGAAGATATGGGGGGTAATAATTCACCCCTCCACTTT,CASSLSGEDMGGNNSPLHF
TRBJ1-2,NA,TRBV5-1,TGCGCCAGCAGTTATGAGGGGGAACGGGGCTACACCTTC,CASSYEGERGYTF